This TCR beta chain was documented in a study of cytomegalovirus exposure and HLA in healthy donors. Only a few counts were recorded for this clone. The antigen remains unidentified. Researchers ran the PCR with 60 Vbeta and 13 Jbeta primers. This table comes from immunoSEQ multiplex PCR, and its TCRdb copy is limited to in-frame clones, with some not included. The sample lists about 110,000 clones, around 61% occurring once. The trim removed 5 bases at V and 6 bases at J, leaving 13 bases unmatched. The length of the CDR3 is 15 residues. CDR1 is SGHTA and CDR2 is FQGNSA in the germline V gene. Study-wide findings and caveats: In a later analysis, across HLA loci, associated TCR counts were highest for DRB1, lowest for HLA-C.

The sample comprised PBMCs. The chain couples TRBV7-2 to TRBJ2-7; 7 bases align to TRBD2. The receptor was isolated from a woman younger than 45 in good health and CMV-seronegative. The CDR3 reads CASSHSAGELGEQYF. CDR3 nucleotide sequence: TGTGCCAGCAGCCACAGCGCGGGAGAGTTGGGCGAGCAGTACTTC. Looking up the rest from reference TRBV7-2 and TRBJ2-7 gives the full variable domain: GAGVSQSPSNKVTEKGKDVELRCDPISGHTALYWYRQSLGQGLEFLIYFQGNSAPDKSGLPSDRFSAERTGGSVSTLTIQRTQQEDSAVYLCASSHSAGELGEQYFGPGTRLTVT.